What follows describes a single T cell receptor (beta chain). Its antigen has not been determined. No per-base quality is available; no much larger clone lies one base away. This sample is drawn from a study of T-cell reconstitution after alpha-beta-depleted transplantation in children listed by TCRdb under 2016. Some background on the complete study: Using TCR repertoire profiling, the study quantitatively followed how T-cell immune reconstitution unfolded in children after TCRalphabeta/CD19-depleted allogeneic hematopoietic cell transplantation.

The sample's treatment or condition, from its label and the paper: allogeneic hematopoietic cell transplantation with graft depleted of TCRalphabeta T cells and CD19 B cells. Transplant recipients were children who received TCRalphabeta/CD19-depleted allogeneic hematopoietic cell grafts. Overall results and qualifications from the work: Hyperexpanded clone frequencies declined over subsequent months; after one year, T-cell counts and TCRbeta diversity were mostly attributed to newly produced T cells. The apparently early recovery of alphabetaT-cell counts about two months after transplant reportedly depended on only several hundred rapidly expanded clones that came from non-depleted graft cells. In some patients, the high TCRbeta diversity seen at day 60 was put down to recipient T cells and intrathymic progenitors that had survived conditioning.

The V end loses 7 bases and the J end loses 8 bases, and a stretch of 12 bases separates them. Reading from cysteine to phenylalanine, the CDR3 counts 11 amino acids. CDR3 DNA only is kept here, 33 bases in frame from base 1. The germline V gene gives CDR1 as SQVTM and CDR2 as ANQGSEA. Preparation of the library involved PCR. TCRdb records Illumina HiSeq 2500 as the sequencer. To normalize quantification of the TCRbeta repertoire, the TCR libraries were built with molecular barcoding that relied on unique molecular identifiers. TCRdb reprocessed the public reads (quality trimming at Q25 with fastp, clone calling with MiXCR) and kept in-frame beta chains. CDR3 protein sequences are deduplicated, and each keeps its most common genes and DNA. For this sample the table gives 800,000 to 1,000,000 distinct CDR3 sequences, of which about 29% were detected only once. The top ten hold about 28% of the sample.

Recombination linked TRBV29-1 to TRBJ2-4; a tentative D match to TRBD2 spans 6 bases. The clonotype was recovered from a boy under two years old who had a stem cell transplant for SCID, so the T cells may come from the graft donor. Here the sequenced sample was PBMCs, mostly from graft donor cells, taken 360 days after TCRalphabeta/CD19-depleted stem cell transplant. CDR3 region: CSAAGPDIQYF. The DNA sequence is given as TGCAGCGCTGCGGGACCGGACATTCAGTACTTC.